This TCR beta chain was identified during a study of control samples from healthy donors and cancer patients. Sequenced by immunoSEQ multiplex PCR; TCRdb stores in-frame clones only, minus some. In the table there are approximately 84,000 clones, around 82% of which are singletons. Trimming stripped 6 bases from V and 0 bases from J, with 15 bases between. The CDR3 consists of 16 residues. Per the germline V gene, CDR1 is SGHVS and CDR2 is FNYEAQ. The receptor's source is a woman aged 60-75 years in good health. The sequencing input was blood. The chain couples TRBV7-6 to TRBJ1-3, with D unclear. The CDR3 is CASSKEEGNSGNTIYF. In DNA, the CDR3 is TGTGCCAGCAGTAAGGAGGAGGGAAACTCTGGAAACACCATATATTTT. Complete variable domain (other parts from reference TRBV7-6 and TRBJ1-3): GAGVSQSPRYKVTKRGQDVALRCDPISGHVSLYWYRQALGQGPEFLTYFNYEAQQDKSGLPNDRFSAERPEGSISTLTIQRTEQRDSAMYRCASSKEEGNSGNTIYFGEGSWLTVV.